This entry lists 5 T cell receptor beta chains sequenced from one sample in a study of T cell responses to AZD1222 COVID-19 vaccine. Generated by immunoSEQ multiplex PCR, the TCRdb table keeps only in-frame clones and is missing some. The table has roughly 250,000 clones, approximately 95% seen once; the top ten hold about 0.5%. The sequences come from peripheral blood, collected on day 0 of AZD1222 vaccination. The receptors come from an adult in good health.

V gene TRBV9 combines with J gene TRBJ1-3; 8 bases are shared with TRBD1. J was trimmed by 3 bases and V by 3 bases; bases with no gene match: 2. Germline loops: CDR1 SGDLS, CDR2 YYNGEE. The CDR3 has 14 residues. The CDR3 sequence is CASSATGDGNTIYF. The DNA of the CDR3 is TGTGCCAGCAGCGCGACAGGGGATGGAAACACCATATATTTT. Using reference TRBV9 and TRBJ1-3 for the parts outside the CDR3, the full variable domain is DSGVTQTPKHLITATGQRVTLRCSPRSGDLSVYWYQQSLDQGLQFLIQYYNGEERAKGNILERFSAQQFPDLHSELNLSSLELGDSALYFCASSATGDGNTIYFGEGSWLTVV.

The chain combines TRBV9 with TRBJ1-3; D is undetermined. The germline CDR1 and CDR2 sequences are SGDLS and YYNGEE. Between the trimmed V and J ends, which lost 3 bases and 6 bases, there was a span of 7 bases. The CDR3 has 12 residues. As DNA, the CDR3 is TGTGCCAGCAGCGCCCCCTCAAACACCATATATTTT. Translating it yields CASSAPSNTIYF.

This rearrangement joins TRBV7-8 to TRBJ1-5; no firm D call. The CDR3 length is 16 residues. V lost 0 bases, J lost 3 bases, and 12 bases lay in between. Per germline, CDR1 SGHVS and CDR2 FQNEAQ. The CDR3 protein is CASSLAVRTSNQPQHF. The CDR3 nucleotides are TGTGCCAGCAGCTTAGCGGTCAGGACCTCCAATCAGCCCCAGCATTTT.

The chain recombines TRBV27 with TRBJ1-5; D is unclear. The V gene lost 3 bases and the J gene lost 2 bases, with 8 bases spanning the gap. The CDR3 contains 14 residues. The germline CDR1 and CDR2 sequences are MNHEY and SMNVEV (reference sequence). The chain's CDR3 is CASSFFPGNQPQHF. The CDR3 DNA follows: TGTGCCAGCAGTTTTTTCCCTGGCAATCAGCCCCAGCATTTT.

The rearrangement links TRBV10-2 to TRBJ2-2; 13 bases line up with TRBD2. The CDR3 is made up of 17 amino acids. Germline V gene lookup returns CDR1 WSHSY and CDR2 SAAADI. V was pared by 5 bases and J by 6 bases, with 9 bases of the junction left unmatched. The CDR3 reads CASSNPTSGGIAGELFF. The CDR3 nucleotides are TGCGCCAGCAGTAACCCGACTAGCGGGGGGATAGCCGGGGAGCTGTTTTTT.